These 5 T cell receptor beta chains originate from one sample sequenced in a study of identical twins. One entry per CDR3 protein, called by TCRdb with MiXCR from the 5' RACE reads. The top ten clones hold 0.4% to 0.6% of a sample with 500,000 to 550,000 distinct CDR3 sequences, approximately 20% of them seen once. A further study also used this sample, focusing on yellow fever vaccine responses in identical twins.

Material for sequencing was CD4+ T cells sorted from blood. All receptors come from a young woman in good health.

CDR3 nucleotide sequence: TGTGCCAGCAGTGACGGAGCATCTCCCCTGCTACGGAAGCAGTACTTC. It specifies CASSDGASPLLRKQYF. The rearrangement uses TRBV6-2 or TRBV6-3 and TRBJ2-7, with no clear D. Germline V gene sequence: CDR1 MNHEY, CDR2 SVGEGT. CDR3 length: 16 residues. Deletions cut 5 bases from V and 8 bases from J, with 25 bases between.

The J gene is TRBJ2-7, the V gene TRBV13; TRBD2 agrees at 9 bases. V dropped 4 bases and J dropped 3; count of bases not matched to a gene: 10. Per the germline V gene, CDR1 is PRHDT and CDR2 is FYEKMQ (reference sequence). The CDR3 totals 16 residues. CDR3 sequence (DNA): TGTGCCAGCAGCTCACCCAGAAGCGGGAGGCTCTACGAGCAGTACTTC. Encoded protein: CASSSPRSGRLYEQYF.

The rearrangement joins TRBV12-3 or TRBV12-4 to TRBJ1-1; D is ambiguous. The V and J ends lost 4 bases and 7 bases respectively, with 22 bases between them. The CDR3 extends over 16 amino acids. CDR3 bases: TGTGCCAGCAGTTCTTCAACATCACCGGTAACTGGTGAAGCTTTCTTT. It translates to CASSSSTSPVTGEAFF.

V and J are TRBV10-3 and TRBJ2-2; TRBD2 matches at 7 bases. Germline-derived CDR1 and CDR2 are ENHRY and SYGVKD. Trimming took 6 bases from V and 3 from J; bases not matched to a gene: 4. There are 14 residues in the CDR3. The CDR3 bases are TGTGCCATCAGCCGTCTAGCGGACACCGGGGAGCTGTTTTTT. Translating gives CAISRLADTGELFF.

The chain links TRBV28 to TRBJ2-6, with TRBD1 identical over 7 bases. The CDR3 has 17 amino acids. The germline V gene has CDR1 MDHEN and CDR2 SYDVKM. With 3 bases clipped from V and 2 bases from J, the junction kept 7 bases outside the gene matches. The CDR3 loop reads CASSLNAGGTGANVLTF. The CDR3 DNA is TGTGCCAGCAGTTTGAACGCAGGGGGAACTGGGGCCAACGTCCTGACTTTC. The whole variable domain, remainder taken from reference TRBV28 and TRBJ2-6, is DVKVTQSSRYLVKRTGEKVFLECVQDMDHENMFWYRQDPGLGLRLIYFSYDVKMKEKGDIPEGYSVSREKKERFSLILESASTNQTSMYLCASSLNAGGTGANVLTFGAGSRLTVL.